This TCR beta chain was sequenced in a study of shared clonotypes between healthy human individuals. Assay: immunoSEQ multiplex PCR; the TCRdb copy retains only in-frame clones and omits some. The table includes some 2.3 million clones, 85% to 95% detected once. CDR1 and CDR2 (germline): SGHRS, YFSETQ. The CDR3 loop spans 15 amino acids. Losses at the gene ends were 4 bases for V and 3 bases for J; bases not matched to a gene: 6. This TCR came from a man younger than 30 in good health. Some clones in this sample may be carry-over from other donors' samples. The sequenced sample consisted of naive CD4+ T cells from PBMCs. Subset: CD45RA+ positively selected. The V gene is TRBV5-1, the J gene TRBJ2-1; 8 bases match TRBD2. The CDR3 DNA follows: TGCGCCAGCAGCCCCCGGGCGGGAGGCTACAATGAGCAGTTCTTC. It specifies CASSPRAGGYNEQFF.